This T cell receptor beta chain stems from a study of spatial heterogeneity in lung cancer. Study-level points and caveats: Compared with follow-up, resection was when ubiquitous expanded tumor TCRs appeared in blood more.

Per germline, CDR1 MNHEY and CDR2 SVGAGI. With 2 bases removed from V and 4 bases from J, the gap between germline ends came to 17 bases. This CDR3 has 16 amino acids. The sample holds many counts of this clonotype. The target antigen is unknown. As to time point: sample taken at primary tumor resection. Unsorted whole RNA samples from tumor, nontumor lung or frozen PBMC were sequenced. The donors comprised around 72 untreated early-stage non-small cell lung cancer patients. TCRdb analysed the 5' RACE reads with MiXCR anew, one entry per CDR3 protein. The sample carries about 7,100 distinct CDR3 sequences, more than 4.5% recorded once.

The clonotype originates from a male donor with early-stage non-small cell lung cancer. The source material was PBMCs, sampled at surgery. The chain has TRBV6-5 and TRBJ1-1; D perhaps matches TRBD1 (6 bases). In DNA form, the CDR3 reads TGTGCCAGCAGTTACGGACAGCCAACAATACCCACTGAAGCTTTCTTT. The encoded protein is CASSYGQPTIPTEAFF.